The source of this T cell receptor (beta chain) is a study of shared clonotypes between healthy human individuals. The wider study: The people who gave samples were two women and three men aged 18 to 49. Study findings and constraints: With a handful of donors compared, 4% to 5.5% of naive CD4 clonotypes were shared. Clonotype sharing among the donors was expected to vary with sequencing depth.

Genomic DNA of each subset was evenly split across several immunoSEQ plates. Assay: immunoSEQ multiplex PCR; the TCRdb copy retains only in-frame clones and omits some. The sample lists about 2,500,000 clones, roughly nine tenths seen once, with over 0.12% in the top ten. Concerning this clone itself: Its antigen is unidentified.

This CDR3 is 15 amino acids long. Germline V gene sequence: CDR1 MNHEY, CDR2 SMNVEV (reference sequence). V lost 6 bases to trimming and J lost 5 bases, with 20 bases between them. The TCR originated in a man between 18 and 35 years old in good health. V gene TRBV27 combines with J gene TRBJ2-7; either TRBD1 or TRBD2 may supply D (5 bases each). Material: naive CD4+ T cells sorted from blood. Subset defined: CD45RA+ positively selected. The CDR3 is CASSSRGPGSDEQYF. CDR3 nucleotides: TGTGCCAGCAGCTCTCGGGGCCCTGGGTCGGACGAGCAGTACTTC.